This T cell receptor beta chain derives from a study of radiation and T cells in renal cell carcinoma. Trimming took 4 bases from V and 6 from J; bases not matched to a gene: 8. This CDR3 contains 15 residues. In germline, CDR1 is KGHSH, CDR2 LQKENI. On this clone: The antigen remains undetermined.

Only in-frame clones appear in the TCRdb table, and some are missing; sequencing was by immunoSEQ multiplex PCR. Here the sample spans around 94,000 clones, around four fifths being singletons. Time point meaning: blood 4 weeks post-SBRT, at nephrectomy. Sample treatment: 15 Gy SBRT to primary tumor, nephrectomy 4 weeks later. Nephrectomy followed 15 Gy stereotactic body radiation by 4 weeks. Study-level results: In blood, top tumor clones expanded by 2 weeks, shrinking by 4.

V gene TRBV18 combines with J gene TRBJ1-1; 10 bases line up with TRBD1. This clonotype was sampled from a man aged 45 to 65 with renal cell carcinoma. Sequenced material: blood, taken from a patient whose treatment included radiotherapy and nephrectomy. The CDR3 reads CASSLGQGSVAEAFF. CDR3 sequence (DNA): TGTGCCAGCTCACTGGGACAGGGGTCGGTAGCTGAAGCTTTCTTT.